Sequencing of this T cell receptor (beta chain) was carried out in a study of shared clonotypes between healthy human individuals. Notes on this clone: Its specificity is not known.

Each sorted subset replicate got 200 ng genomic DNA, tens of thousands of genomes. Repertoires were generated with immunoSEQ multiplex PCR, while TCRdb's copy carries only in-frame clones and drops some. The sample lists some 690,000 clones, less than 95% occurring once. This CDR3 has 15 residues. Trimming took 5 bases from V and 4 from J, leaving 18 bases between them. Germline-derived CDR1 and CDR2 are SEHNR and FQNEAQ (reference sequence). Findings of the study overall: Relative to their counterparts shared across all four donors, non-shared clonotypes exhibited diminished generation probabilities. Although depth was large, rarefaction showed that sequencing of the sorted subsets was incomplete.

This sequence originates from a man younger than 30 in good health. Some clones in this sample may be carry-over from other donors' samples. The sequenced sample consisted of memory CD8+ T cells from PBMCs. Subset here: CD45RO+ cells pooled with CCR7-negative TemRA cells. The V call is TRBV7-9, the J call TRBJ2-7; perhaps D is TRBD1 or TRBD2 (5 bases each). The CDR3 reads CASSAPWDGVYEQYF. The CDR3 bases are TGTGCCAGCAGCGCCCCTTGGGACGGAGTTTACGAGCAGTACTTC.